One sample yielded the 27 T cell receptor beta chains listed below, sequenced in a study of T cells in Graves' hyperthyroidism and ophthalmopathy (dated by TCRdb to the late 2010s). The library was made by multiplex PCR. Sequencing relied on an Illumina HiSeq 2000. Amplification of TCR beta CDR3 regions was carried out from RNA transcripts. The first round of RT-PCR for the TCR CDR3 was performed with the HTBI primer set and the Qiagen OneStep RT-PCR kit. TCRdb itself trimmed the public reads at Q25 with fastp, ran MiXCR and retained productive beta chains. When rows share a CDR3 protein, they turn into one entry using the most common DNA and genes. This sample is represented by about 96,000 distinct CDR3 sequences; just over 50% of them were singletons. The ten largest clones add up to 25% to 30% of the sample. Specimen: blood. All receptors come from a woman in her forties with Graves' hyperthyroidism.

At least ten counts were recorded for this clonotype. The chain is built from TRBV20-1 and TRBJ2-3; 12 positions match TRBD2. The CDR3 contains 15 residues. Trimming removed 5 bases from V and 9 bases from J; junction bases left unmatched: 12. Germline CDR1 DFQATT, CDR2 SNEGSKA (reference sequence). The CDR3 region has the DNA TGCAGTGCTGCGGACCCTAGCGGGAGGGCCGAAACGCAGTATTTT. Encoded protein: CSAADPSGRAETQYF.

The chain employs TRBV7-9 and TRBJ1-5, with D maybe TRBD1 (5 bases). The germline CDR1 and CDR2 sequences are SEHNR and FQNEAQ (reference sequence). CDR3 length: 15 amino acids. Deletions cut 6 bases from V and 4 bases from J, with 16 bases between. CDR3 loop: CASSILGAANQPQHF. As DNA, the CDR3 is TGTGCCAGCAGTATCCTCGGGGCGGCTAATCAGCCCCAGCATTTT.

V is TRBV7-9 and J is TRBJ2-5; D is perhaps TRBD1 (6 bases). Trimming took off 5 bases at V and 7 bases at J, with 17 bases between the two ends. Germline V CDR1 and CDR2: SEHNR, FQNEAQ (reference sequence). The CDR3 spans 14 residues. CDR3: CASSRDTGLRTQYF. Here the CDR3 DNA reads TGTGCCAGCAGCCGGGACACCGGCCTCCGGACCCAGTACTTC.

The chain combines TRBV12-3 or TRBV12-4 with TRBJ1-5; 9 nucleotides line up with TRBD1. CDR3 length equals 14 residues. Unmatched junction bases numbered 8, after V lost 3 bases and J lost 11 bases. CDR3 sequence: CASSLGQGFRTQHF. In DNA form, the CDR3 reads TGTGCCAGCAGTTTGGGACAGGGATTTAGGACCCAGCATTTT.

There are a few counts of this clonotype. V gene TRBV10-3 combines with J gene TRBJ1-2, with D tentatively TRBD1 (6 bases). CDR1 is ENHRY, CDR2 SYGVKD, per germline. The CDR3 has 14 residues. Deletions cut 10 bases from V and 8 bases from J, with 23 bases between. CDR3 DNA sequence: TGTGCCAGTCATTCCGGGACAAAACTTAGCGGCTACACCTTC. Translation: CASHSGTKLSGYTF.

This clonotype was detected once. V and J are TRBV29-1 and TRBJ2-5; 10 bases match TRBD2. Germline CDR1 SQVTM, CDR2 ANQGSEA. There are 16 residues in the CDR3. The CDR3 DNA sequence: TGCAGTGCTAGGTTTGGCCCAGGACTAGCGGCAAGGACCCAGTACTTC. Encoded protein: CSARFGPGLAARTQYF. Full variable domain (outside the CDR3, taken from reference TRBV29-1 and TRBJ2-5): SAVISQKPSRDICQRGTSLTIQCQVDSQVTMMFWYRQQPGQSLTLIATANQGSEATYESGFVIDKFPISRPNLTFSTLTVSNMSPEDSSIYLCSARFGPGLAARTQYFGPGTRLLVL.

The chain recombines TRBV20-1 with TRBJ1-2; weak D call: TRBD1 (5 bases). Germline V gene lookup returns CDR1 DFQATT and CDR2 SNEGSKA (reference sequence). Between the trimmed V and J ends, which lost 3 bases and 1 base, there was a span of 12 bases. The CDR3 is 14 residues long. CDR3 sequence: CSASGTQGNYGYTF. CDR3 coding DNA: TGCAGTGCTAGCGGGACCCAGGGTAACTATGGCTACACCTTC.

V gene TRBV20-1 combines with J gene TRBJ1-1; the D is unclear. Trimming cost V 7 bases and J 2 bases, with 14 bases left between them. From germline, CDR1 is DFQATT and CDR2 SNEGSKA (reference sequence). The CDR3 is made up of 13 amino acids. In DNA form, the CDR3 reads TGCAGTGTCAACCGGCTGGCCAACACTGAAGCTTTCTTT. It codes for CSVNRLANTEAFF.

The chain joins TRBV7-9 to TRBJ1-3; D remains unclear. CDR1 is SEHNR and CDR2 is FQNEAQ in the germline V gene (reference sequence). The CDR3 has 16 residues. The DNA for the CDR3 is TGTGCTGGCAGCCTACAGAACGGGGTCTCTGGAAACACCATATATTTT. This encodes CAGSLQNGVSGNTIYF.

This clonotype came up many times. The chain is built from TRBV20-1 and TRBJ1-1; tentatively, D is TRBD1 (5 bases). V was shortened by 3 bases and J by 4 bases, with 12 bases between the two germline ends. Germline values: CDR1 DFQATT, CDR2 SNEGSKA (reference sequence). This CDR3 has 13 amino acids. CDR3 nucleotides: TGCAGTGCTAGTAGCTTCGGGGGCACTGAAGCTTTCTTT. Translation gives CSASSFGGTEAFF.

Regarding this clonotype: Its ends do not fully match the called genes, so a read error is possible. The CDR3 DNA is TGTGCCAGCAGTGGCGTACAGGGGGACACTGAGGCTTTCTTT. This sequence encodes CASSGVQGDTEAFF. The genes are TRBV2 and TRBJ1-1, with 8 bases aligning to TRBD1. Germline V gives CDR1 SNHLY, CDR2 FYNNEI. The CDR3 consists of 14 residues.

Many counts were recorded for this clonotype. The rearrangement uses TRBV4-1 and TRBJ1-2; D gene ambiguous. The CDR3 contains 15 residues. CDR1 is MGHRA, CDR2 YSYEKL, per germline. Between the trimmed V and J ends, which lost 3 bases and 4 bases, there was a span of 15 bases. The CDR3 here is CASSHGSGPTYGYTF. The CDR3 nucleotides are TGCGCCAGCAGCCACGGTTCAGGACCCACCTATGGCTACACCTTC.

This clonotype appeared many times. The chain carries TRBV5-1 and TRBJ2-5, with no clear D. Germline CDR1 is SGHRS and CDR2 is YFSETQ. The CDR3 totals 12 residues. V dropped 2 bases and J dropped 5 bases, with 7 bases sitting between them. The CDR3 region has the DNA TGCGCCAGCAGCTTAAACTCGGAGACCCAGTACTTC. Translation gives CASSLNSETQYF.

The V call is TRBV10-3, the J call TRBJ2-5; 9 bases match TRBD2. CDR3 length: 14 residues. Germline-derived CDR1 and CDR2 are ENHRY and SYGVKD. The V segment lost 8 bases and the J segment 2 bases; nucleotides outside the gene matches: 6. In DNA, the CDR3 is TGTGCCATCGGGCAAGCGGGAGGACAAGAGACCCAGTACTTC. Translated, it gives CAIGQAGGQETQYF.

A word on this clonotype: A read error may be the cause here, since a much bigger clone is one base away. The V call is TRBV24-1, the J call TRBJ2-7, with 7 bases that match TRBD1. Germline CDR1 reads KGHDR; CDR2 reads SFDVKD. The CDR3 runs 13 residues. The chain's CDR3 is CATQGDNSYGQYF. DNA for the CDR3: TGTGCCACCCAGGGGGACAACTCCTACGGGCAGTACTTC.

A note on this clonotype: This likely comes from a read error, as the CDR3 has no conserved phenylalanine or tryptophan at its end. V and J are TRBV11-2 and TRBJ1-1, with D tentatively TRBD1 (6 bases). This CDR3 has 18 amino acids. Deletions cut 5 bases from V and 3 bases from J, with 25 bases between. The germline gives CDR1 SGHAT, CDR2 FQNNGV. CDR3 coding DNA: TGTGCCAGCAGCATAGCTGTGGGGGCGCCCGAGGGGGACACTGAAGCTTTCTCT. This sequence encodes CASSIAVGAPEGDTEAFS.

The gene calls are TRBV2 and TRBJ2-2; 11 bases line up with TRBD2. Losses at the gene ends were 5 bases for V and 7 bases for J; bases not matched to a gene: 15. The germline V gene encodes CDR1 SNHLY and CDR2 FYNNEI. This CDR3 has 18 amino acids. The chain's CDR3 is CASSSWASGRYRSGELFF. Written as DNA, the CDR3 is TGTGCCAGCAGTTCCTGGGCTAGCGGGAGGTATCGGAGCGGGGAGCTGTTTTTT.

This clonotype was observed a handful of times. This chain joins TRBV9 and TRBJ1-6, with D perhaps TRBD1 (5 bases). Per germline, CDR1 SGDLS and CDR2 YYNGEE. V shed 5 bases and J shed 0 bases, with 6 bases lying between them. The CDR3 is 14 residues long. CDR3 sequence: CASRGDSYNSPLHF. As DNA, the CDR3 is TGTGCCAGCAGGGGGGACTCCTATAATTCACCCCTCCACTTT.

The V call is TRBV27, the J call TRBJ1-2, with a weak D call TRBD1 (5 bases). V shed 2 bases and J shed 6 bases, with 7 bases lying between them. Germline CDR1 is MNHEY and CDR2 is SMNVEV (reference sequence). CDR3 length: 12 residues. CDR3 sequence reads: CASSLRGHGYTF. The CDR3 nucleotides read TGTGCCAGCAGTTTACGGGGCCATGGCTACACCTTC.

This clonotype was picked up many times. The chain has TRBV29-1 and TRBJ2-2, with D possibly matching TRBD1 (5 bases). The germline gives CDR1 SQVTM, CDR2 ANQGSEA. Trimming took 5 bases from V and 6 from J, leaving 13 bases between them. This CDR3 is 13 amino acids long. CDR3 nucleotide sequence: TGCAGCGTTCAGATTACAGGCGCCGGGGAGCTGTTTTTT. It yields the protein CSVQITGAGELFF.

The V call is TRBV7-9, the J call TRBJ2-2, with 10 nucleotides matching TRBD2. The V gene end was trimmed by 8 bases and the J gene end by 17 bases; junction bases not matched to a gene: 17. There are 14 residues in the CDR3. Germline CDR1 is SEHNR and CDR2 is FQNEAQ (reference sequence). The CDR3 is CASGLAGGPGGCFF. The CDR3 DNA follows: TGTGCCAGCGGGTTAGCGGGAGGCCCGGGGGGCTGTTTTTTT. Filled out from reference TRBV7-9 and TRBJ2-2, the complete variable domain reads DTGVSQNPRHKITKRGQNVTFRCDPISEHNRLYWYRQTLGQGPEFLTYFQNEAQLEKSRLLSDRFSAERPKGSFSTLEIQRTEQGDSAMYLCASGLAGGPGGCFFGEGSRLTVL.

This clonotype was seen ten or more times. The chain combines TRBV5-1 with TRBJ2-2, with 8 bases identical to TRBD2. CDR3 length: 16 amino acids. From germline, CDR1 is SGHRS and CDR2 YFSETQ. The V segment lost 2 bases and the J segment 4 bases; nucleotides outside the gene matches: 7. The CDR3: CASSFGGARSTGELFF. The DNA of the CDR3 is TGCGCCAGCAGCTTCGGGGGGGCGCGTTCCACCGGGGAGCTGTTTTTT.

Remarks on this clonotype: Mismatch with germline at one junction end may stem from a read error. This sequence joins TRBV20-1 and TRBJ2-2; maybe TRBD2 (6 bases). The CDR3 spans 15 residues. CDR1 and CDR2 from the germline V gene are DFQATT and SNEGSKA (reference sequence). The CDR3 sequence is CSAGRDSSNTGELSF. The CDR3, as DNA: TGCAGTGCTGGACGGGACTCTTCTAACACCGGGGAGCTGTCTTTT.

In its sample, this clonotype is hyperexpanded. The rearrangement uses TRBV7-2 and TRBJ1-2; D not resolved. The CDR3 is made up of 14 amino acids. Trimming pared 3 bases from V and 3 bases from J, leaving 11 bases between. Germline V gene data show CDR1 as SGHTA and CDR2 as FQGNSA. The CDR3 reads CASSFIGQHYGYTF. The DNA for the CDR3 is TGTGCCAGCAGCTTCATCGGGCAGCACTATGGCTACACCTTC.

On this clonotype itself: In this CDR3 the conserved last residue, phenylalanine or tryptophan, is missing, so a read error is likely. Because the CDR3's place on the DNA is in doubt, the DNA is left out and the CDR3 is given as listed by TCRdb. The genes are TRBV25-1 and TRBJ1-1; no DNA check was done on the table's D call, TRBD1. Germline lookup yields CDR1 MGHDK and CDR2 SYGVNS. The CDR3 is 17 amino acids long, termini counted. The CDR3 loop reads CASFYICSVRPQGGAFS.

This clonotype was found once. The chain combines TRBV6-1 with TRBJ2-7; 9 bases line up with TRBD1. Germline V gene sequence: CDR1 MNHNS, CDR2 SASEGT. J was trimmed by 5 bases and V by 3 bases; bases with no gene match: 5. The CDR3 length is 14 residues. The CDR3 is CASSEGQGFDEQYF. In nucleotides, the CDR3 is TGTGCCAGCAGTGAGGGACAGGGATTCGACGAGCAGTACTTC.

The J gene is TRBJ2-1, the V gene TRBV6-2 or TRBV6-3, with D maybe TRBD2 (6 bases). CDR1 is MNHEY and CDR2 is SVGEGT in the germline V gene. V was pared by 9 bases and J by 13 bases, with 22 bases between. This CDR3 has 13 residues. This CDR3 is CASNPTPHGRQFF. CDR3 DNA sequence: TGTGCCAGTAACCCTACCCCCCACGGGAGACAGTTCTTC.